This TCR beta chain was observed in a study of T cell repertoires in cytomegalovirus infection. Study-level points and caveats: The response measured ex vivo was dominated by TCR beta clonotypes (HLA-C-restricted and CMV-specific).

The germline V gene encodes CDR1 MDHEN and CDR2 SYDVKM. The V gene end was trimmed by 5 bases and the J gene end by 3 bases; junction bases not matched to a gene: 6. The CDR3 covers 15 residues. There are many counts of this clonotype. The antigen remains unidentified. TCRdb processed the reads anew with MiXCR; each CDR3 protein has one entry. The sample yields some 130,000 distinct CDR3 sequences, 7% to 10% seen once. This chain connects TRBV28 to TRBJ1-1; 10 bases fit TRBD1. Input material: PBMCs. This receptor was obtained from a human donor in good health (CMV status not recorded). Some clones in this sample may be carry-over from other donors' samples. The CDR3 protein is CASSPSGTGDTEAFF. CDR3 sequence (DNA): TGTGCCAGCAGTCCCAGTGGGACAGGGGACACTGAAGCTTTCTTT.